Below are 14 T cell receptor beta chains sequenced from a single sample in a study of cytomegalovirus exposure and HLA in healthy donors. Assay used: immunoSEQ multiplex PCR; TCRdb lists only in-frame clones, some missing. This table holds some 170,000 clones, 85% to 90% found once. Sample: PBMCs. Every receptor here comes from a woman aged 18 to 35 in good health and CMV-seropositive.

CDR3 sequence: CAISDGPYANYGYTF. The CDR3 nucleotides read TGTGCCATCAGTGATGGGCCTTATGCTAACTATGGCTACACCTTC. The chain links TRBV10-3 to TRBJ1-2; no clear D. Germline CDR1 is ENHRY and CDR2 is SYGVKD. Trimming removed 3 bases at V and 0 bases at J, with 11 bases between. This CDR3 is built from 15 residues.

The chain couples TRBV30 to TRBJ2-5; 8 bases match TRBD1. Germline V gene lookup returns CDR1 GTSNPN and CDR2 SVGIG (reference sequence). Trimming took 5 bases from V and 1 from J; bases not matched to a gene: 3. CDR3 size: 13 residues. The CDR3 sequence is CAWATGAQETQYF. The CDR3 bases are TGTGCCTGGGCGACAGGGGCCCAAGAGACCCAGTACTTC.

This chain uses TRBV12-5 with TRBJ2-5; 8 bases match TRBD2. Germline V gene sequence: CDR1 LGHNT, CDR2 FRNRAP. Losses at the gene ends were 6 bases for V and 7 bases for J; bases not matched to a gene: 7. The CDR3 extends over 13 amino acids. The CDR3 loop is CASGKRETGTQYF. The CDR3 DNA sequence: TGTGCTAGTGGGAAGCGGGAGACTGGGACCCAGTACTTC.

The chain combines TRBV28 with TRBJ1-5; possibly TRBD1 for D (5 bases). Germline V lookup: CDR1 MDHEN, CDR2 SYDVKM. This CDR3 spans 15 amino acids. V was shortened by 4 bases and J by 3 bases, with 13 bases between the two germline ends. In DNA, the CDR3 is TGTGCCAGCAGTTCCGGGGGGGGAAACAATCAGCCCCAGCATTTT. This gives the protein CASSSGGGNNQPQHF.

The genes are TRBV29-1 and TRBJ1-2; the D gene is possibly TRBD1 (5 bases). CDR3 size: 12 residues. The V and J ends lost 1 base and 2 bases respectively, with 5 bases between them. Germline V gene sequence: CDR1 SQVTM, CDR2 ANQGSEA. The CDR3 DNA reads as TGCAGCGTTGAAGGACAGAACTATGGCTACACCTTC. Protein: CSVEGQNYGYTF.

The chain combines TRBV28 with TRBJ1-2, with TRBD1 identical over 9 bases. V shed 3 bases, J shed 7 bases, and the junction held 9 bases outside the gene matches. Germline CDR1 is MDHEN and CDR2 is SYDVKM. The CDR3 totals 15 residues. CDR3 DNA sequence: TGTGCCAGCAGTTTCTTGGGACAGGGCGAATCTGGCTACACCTTC. It is translated as CASSFLGQGESGYTF.

The chain has TRBV6-1 and TRBJ2-1; 8 nucleotides match TRBD2. This CDR3 has 14 residues. Germline CDR1 is MNHNS and CDR2 is SASEGT. J gave up 6 bases and V 5 bases, and 6 bases lay outside the gene matches. CDR3 residues: CASSRAGESNEQFF. Here the CDR3 DNA reads TGTGCCAGCAGTCGAGCGGGAGAAAGCAATGAGCAGTTCTTC.

The table lists this clone with a few counts. The rearrangement uses TRBV6-1 and TRBJ2-5; tentatively, D is TRBD2 (7 bases). CDR3 length: 14 amino acids. Germline V lookup: CDR1 MNHNS, CDR2 SASEGT. The V end was cut by 10 bases, the J end by 5 bases, with 20 bases between. The CDR3 is CATPPAGALETQYF. CDR3 nucleotides: TGTGCCACCCCTCCGGCGGGGGCTTTGGAGACCCAGTACTTC.

This rearrangement joins TRBV27 to TRBJ2-7, with 7 bases fitting TRBD2. Trimming took 2 bases from V and 6 from J; bases not matched to a gene: 7. Per the germline V gene, CDR1 is MNHEY and CDR2 is SMNVEV (reference sequence). The CDR3 is made up of 14 amino acids. This CDR3 reads CASSLRRREPEQYF. CDR3 nucleotides: TGTGCCAGCAGTTTACGTCGGCGGGAGCCCGAGCAGTACTTC.

The chain employs TRBV11-2 and TRBJ2-1; D possibly corresponds to TRBD2 (5 bases). Trimming shortened V by 5 bases and J by 8 bases, and 13 bases separated the two germline ends. The CDR3 extends over 13 amino acids. The germline gives CDR1 SGHAT, CDR2 FQNNGV. DNA for the CDR3: TGTGCCAGCAGCCTCGACCTGAGGGATGAGCAGTTCTTC. It codes for CASSLDLRDEQFF.

The V call is TRBV5-5, the J call TRBJ1-5, with D perhaps matching TRBD1 (6 bases). The CDR3 spans 16 residues. Trimming removed 1 base at V and 2 bases at J, with 13 bases between. The germline V gene has CDR1 SGHKS and CDR2 YYEKEE (reference sequence). CDR3 bases: TGTGCCAGCAGCTTGAGTTTGACAGGAGGCAATCAGCCCCAGCATTTT. As protein: CASSLSLTGGNQPQHF.

This sequence joins TRBV5-4 and TRBJ1-2; the match to TRBD1 covers 9 bases. Germline CDR1 reads SGHNT; CDR2 reads YYREEE (reference sequence). The trim removed 0 bases at V and 4 bases at J, leaving 13 bases unmatched. The CDR3 is made up of 18 amino acids. CDR3 nucleotides: TGTGCCAGCAGCTTGGCGGGGGGGACAGGGTCGTCTATCTATGGCTACACCTTC. This translates into CASSLAGGTGSSIYGYTF.

The chain carries TRBV30 and TRBJ1-1; tentative D call: TRBD1 (5 bases). Looked up from germline, CDR1 is GTSNPN and CDR2 is SVGIG (reference sequence). The CDR3 has 12 residues. Between the trimmed V and J ends, which lost 0 bases and 10 bases, there was a span of 12 bases. The CDR3 region is CAWSVQKGRAFF. CDR3 coding DNA: TGTGCCTGGAGTGTACAAAAGGGGCGAGCTTTCTTT.

This chain connects TRBV27 to TRBJ2-3; the D gene is possibly TRBD2 (5 bases). The CDR3 has 14 amino acids. In germline, CDR1 is MNHEY, CDR2 SMNVEV (reference sequence). Trimming removed 2 bases from V and 4 bases from J, with 10 bases in between. The CDR3 loop is CASSLGGVPDTQYF. In nucleotides, the CDR3 is TGTGCCAGCAGTTTAGGAGGAGTTCCAGATACGCAGTATTTT.